Sequencing of this T cell receptor beta chain was carried out in a study of OX40 agonist ivuxolimab in advanced cancers. Data came from immunoSEQ multiplex PCR; TCRdb stores just in-frame clones and leaves some out. The repertoire holds about 53,000 clones, with roughly 77% as singletons. In its sample, this clone was seen a few times. CDR1 is SNHLY, CDR2 FYNNEI, per germline. The CDR3 runs to 14 residues. Germline trimming cut 7 bases from V and 2 bases from J; bases unmatched to any gene: 4. The gene calls are TRBV2 and TRBJ2-2; 7 nucleotides align to TRBD1. The sample consisted of CD4+ or CD8+ T cells sorted from blood, taken in a trial of the OX40 agonist ivuxolimab. This clonotype was sampled from an adult with an advanced solid tumor such as melanoma, head and neck, liver or kidney cancer. The CDR3 loop is CASTRQGNTGELFF. The CDR3 DNA sequence: TGTGCCAGCACAAGACAGGGAAACACCGGGGAGCTGTTTTTT.